One and the same sample provided the 22 T cell receptor beta chains below, sequenced in a study of identical twins. TCRdb itself ran the 5' RACE reads through MiXCR, one entry per CDR3 protein. This sample yields 690,000 or so distinct CDR3 sequences, of which over 8.5% are seen a single time; approximately 0.89% belongs to the top ten. Separately, the same data were catalogued under a study of yellow fever vaccine responses in identical twins.

Sequences were obtained from PBMCs. These TCRs come from a woman under 30 in good health.

This clonotype was seen a few times. The chain recombines TRBV11-2 with TRBJ2-1; TRBD1 agrees at 7 bases. V shed 2 bases, J shed 7 bases, and the junction held 8 bases outside the gene matches. The CDR3 is made up of 15 amino acids. The germline V gene encodes CDR1 SGHAT and CDR2 FQNNGV. CDR3 sequence reads: CASSLKETGWNEQFF. CDR3 nucleotides: TGTGCCAGCAGCTTAAAGGAGACAGGGTGGAATGAGCAGTTCTTC.

This clonotype has ten or more counts. The chain is built from TRBV3-1 and TRBJ2-3; 7 bases fit TRBD1. The CDR3 spans 17 residues. The V gene end was trimmed by 4 bases and the J gene end by 0 bases; junction bases not matched to a gene: 10. Germline-derived CDR1 and CDR2 are LGHDT and YNNKEL (reference sequence). The CDR3 region has the DNA TGTGCCAGCAGCCCTTCCTGGGACAGCTCTAGCACAGATACGCAGTATTTT. The encoded protein is CASSPSWDSSSTDTQYF.

The chain has TRBV28 and TRBJ2-5, with D perhaps TRBD1 or TRBD2 (5 bases each). CDR3 size: 12 residues. Germline V CDR1 and CDR2: MDHEN, SYDVKM. Trimming removed 6 bases from V and 1 base from J, with 6 bases in between. This CDR3 reads CASRGVQETQYF. The CDR3, as DNA: TGTGCCAGCAGGGGGGTCCAAGAGACCCAGTACTTC.

This clonotype has more than one count but fewer than ten. The rearrangement links TRBV7-2 to TRBJ2-2, with D uncertain. CDR1 is SGHTA, CDR2 FQGNSA, per germline. This CDR3 has 14 amino acids. V was cut by 2 bases and J by 1 base, with 5 bases left in between. CDR3 sequence reads: CASSLSRNTGELFF. The DNA of the CDR3 is TGTGCCAGCAGCTTAAGCAGGAACACCGGGGAGCTGTTTTTT.

The sample holds a few counts of this clonotype. V usage is TRBV7-3 and J usage is TRBJ2-7, with 8 bases that match TRBD1. Trimming cost V 2 bases and J 3 bases; bases outside gene matches: 6. Germline CDR1 and CDR2: SGHTA and FQGTGA. The CDR3 sequence is 15 residues long. The CDR3 DNA reads as TGTGCCAGCAGCTTACAGCCAGGGGGCAACTACGAGCAGTACTTC. Amino acids: CASSLQPGGNYEQYF.

This clonotype was counted only a few times. The chain has TRBV6-1 and TRBJ2-3, with D possibly TRBD1 on 5 matching bases. The CDR3 runs to 15 residues. CDR1 MNHNS and CDR2 SASEGT come from the germline V gene. V dropped 3 bases and J dropped 0 bases, with 10 bases sitting between them. The CDR3 protein is CASSDQGRSTDTQYF. Written as DNA, the CDR3 is TGTGCCAGCAGTGACCAGGGTCGGAGCACAGATACGCAGTATTTT.

J is TRBJ2-7 and V is TRBV6-2 or TRBV6-3, with 10 bases that match TRBD2. CDR1 is MNHEY and CDR2 is SVGEGT in the germline V gene. Germline trimming cut 6 bases from V and 4 bases from J; bases unmatched to any gene: 3. The CDR3 runs 13 residues. CDR3: CASRASGSYEQYF. The CDR3 nucleotides are TGTGCCAGCAGGGCTAGCGGGAGTTACGAGCAGTACTTC.

This clonotype was picked up a small number of times. The rearrangement uses TRBV20-1 and TRBJ2-7; possible D gene TRBD2, 6 bases. Germline CDR1 is DFQATT and CDR2 is SNEGSKA (reference sequence). CDR3 size: 11 residues. Trimming removed 5 bases at V and 5 bases at J, with 10 bases between. The CDR3 sequence is CSAGGANEQYF. CDR3 sequence (DNA): TGCAGTGCTGGAGGGGCTAACGAGCAGTACTTC.

This clonotype was recorded many times. This chain uses TRBV7-9 with TRBJ2-1, with 7 bases aligning to TRBD2. V was clipped by 4 bases and J by 7 bases; unmatched bases: 10. Germline V gene data show CDR1 as SEHNR and CDR2 as FQNEAQ (reference sequence). The CDR3 has 15 amino acids. CDR3 protein: CASSSTGLVDNEQFF. In nucleotides, the CDR3 is TGTGCCAGCAGCTCTACCGGACTAGTTGATAATGAGCAGTTCTTC.

This clonotype was observed many times. The chain carries TRBV25-1 and TRBJ2-2; a weak D match, TRBD1 (5 bases). The germline V gene encodes CDR1 MGHDK and CDR2 SYGVNS. CDR3 length equals 16 residues. The V end lost 0 bases, the J end lost 2 bases, and 10 bases lay between the germline ends. Written as DNA, the CDR3 is TGTGCCAGCAGTGAATACCTGCAGGGAAACACCGGGGAGCTGTTTTTT. Protein product: CASSEYLQGNTGELFF.

This clonotype occurred a few times. The V gene is TRBV6-1, the J gene TRBJ2-7; D may be TRBD1 (5 bases). Germline-derived CDR1 and CDR2 are MNHNS and SASEGT. The CDR3 length is 12 residues. Trimming pared 5 bases from V and 5 bases from J, leaving 10 bases between. In DNA form, the CDR3 reads TGTGCCAGCAGTAACACAGGCGACGAGCAGTACTTC. This translates into CASSNTGDEQYF.

J is TRBJ2-7 and V is TRBV3-1, with 7 bases lining up with TRBD2. Germline CDR1 and CDR2: LGHDT and YNNKEL (reference sequence). Trimming at V came to 4 bases and at J to 2 bases, leaving 11 bases not matched to a gene. CDR3 size: 16 residues. CDR3 residues: CASSREGLPRAYEQYF. In nucleotides, the CDR3 is TGTGCCAGCAGCCGGGAGGGACTTCCGCGGGCCTACGAGCAGTACTTC.

This clonotype was counted a few times. The chain employs TRBV5-1 and TRBJ2-4, with D possibly TRBD2 on 6 matching bases. Germline-derived CDR1 and CDR2 are SGHRS and YFSETQ. V lost 5 bases and J lost 3, with 12 bases in between. This CDR3 region has 14 residues. CDR3 amino acids: CASSYGGDKNIQYF. In DNA form, the CDR3 reads TGCGCCAGCAGTTACGGGGGTGACAAAAACATTCAGTACTTC. Full variable domain (rest looked up from reference TRBV5-1 and TRBJ2-4): KAGVTQTPRYLIKTRGQQVTLSCSPISGHRSVSWYQQTPGQGLQFLFEYFSETQRNKGNFPGRFSGRQFSNSRSEMNVSTLELGDSALYLCASSYGGDKNIQYFGAGTRLSVL.

This chain links TRBV20-1 with TRBJ2-5, with D possibly matching TRBD2 (6 bases). The length of the CDR3 is 13 residues. V dropped 5 bases and J dropped 4 bases, with 14 bases sitting between them. Germline CDR1 is DFQATT and CDR2 is SNEGSKA (reference sequence). CDR3 sequence: CSAWNLARETQYF. As DNA, the CDR3 is TGCAGTGCTTGGAATCTAGCGCGAGAGACCCAGTACTTC.

The chain is built from TRBV10-2 and TRBJ2-1; D remains unclear. There are 14 residues in the CDR3. Germline V gives CDR1 WSHSY, CDR2 SAAADI. Deletions cut 7 bases from V and 4 bases from J, with 14 bases between. The CDR3 loop is CASTESLGYNEQFF. CDR3 bases: TGCGCCAGCACCGAAAGTCTGGGATACAATGAGCAGTTCTTC.

This clonotype was seen repeatedly, ten times or more. The junction does not match germline at one end; this may be a read error. The V gene is TRBV6-2 or TRBV6-3, the J gene TRBJ2-2; D unclear. Germline values: CDR1 MNHEY, CDR2 SVGEGT. CDR3 length equals 14 residues. In DNA form, the CDR3 reads TGCGCCAGCAGCCGATCTACTAACACCGGGGAGCTGTTTTTT. Translation: CASSRSTNTGELFF.

This clonotype was recorded at least ten times. J is TRBJ2-2 and V is TRBV5-1, with D unresolved. The germline V gene encodes CDR1 SGHRS and CDR2 YFSETQ. The CDR3 length is 13 residues. Trimming cost V 1 base and J 7 bases, with 8 bases left between them. The CDR3 DNA reads TGCGCCAGCAGCTTGAGTTTTTACGGGGAGCTGTTTTTT. Encoded protein: CASSLSFYGELFF.

This clonotype occurred many times. The CDR3 reads CASAGTSYEQYF. CDR3 coding DNA: TGTGCCAGCGCCGGGACTAGCTACGAGCAGTACTTC. The chain couples TRBV14 to TRBJ2-7; the match to TRBD2 covers 8 bases. The CDR3 is 12 residues long. V shed 8 bases and J 3 bases; nucleotides not matched to a gene: 3. CDR1 is SGHDN, CDR2 FVKESK, per germline.

The chain is built from TRBV5-1 and TRBJ2-5, with TRBD2 matching over 10 bases. CDR3 length: 15 amino acids. Germline lookup yields CDR1 SGHRS and CDR2 YFSETQ. The junction had 5 bases not matched to a gene; V was cut back by 5 bases and J by 1 base. CDR3 DNA sequence: TGCGCCAGCAGTCGTAGCGGGGGGTCCCAAGAGACCCAGTACTTC. This sequence encodes CASSRSGGSQETQYF.

This clonotype was counted between two and nine times. The chain has TRBV6-6 and TRBJ2-7; D is possibly TRBD2 (5 bases). CDR1 and CDR2 (germline): MNHNY, SVGAGI (reference sequence). CDR3 length: 13 residues. The V end was cut by 6 bases, the J end by 0 bases, with 9 bases between. CDR3 coding DNA: TGTGCCAGCAGAATAGGGAGCTCCTACGAGCAGTACTTC. As protein: CASRIGSSYEQYF.

The gene calls are TRBV9 and TRBJ2-2; 7 bases fit TRBD1. The CDR3 extends over 15 amino acids. The germline V gene encodes CDR1 SGDLS and CDR2 YYNGEE. V was pared by 0 bases and J by 4 bases, with 3 bases of the junction left unmatched. The chain's CDR3 is CASSVGGQFTGELFF. The DNA of the CDR3 is TGTGCCAGCAGCGTAGGGGGACAGTTCACCGGGGAGCTGTTTTTT.

The V call is TRBV18, the J call TRBJ2-5; D is unresolved. The CDR3 spans 12 residues. V lost 6 bases and J 4 bases, leaving 9 bases between the germline ends. Germline V gene lookup returns CDR1 KGHSH and CDR2 LQKENI. The CDR3 nucleotides are TGTGCCAGCTCCACCACACGAGAGACCCAGTACTTC. It encodes CASSTTRETQYF.